This T cell receptor (beta chain) stems from a study of T cells in Graves' hyperthyroidism and ophthalmopathy. Study in general: Upon initial diagnosis and before any treatment, peripheral blood was collected.

V dropped 5 bases and J dropped 8; count of bases not matched to a gene: 7. The CDR3 is 14 residues long. Looked up from germline, CDR1 is DFQATT and CDR2 is SNEGSKA (reference sequence). Patients with uncontrolled infections, other autoimmune diseases, pregnancy or lactation were excluded. Each diagnosis was grounded in clinical symptoms, serum thyroxine and TRAb, thyroid ultrasound, and orbital computed tomography. Fresh peripheral blood, 9.5 to 10 ml of it, supplied the PBMCs. Amplified TCR beta CDR3 regions derived from RNA transcripts. The study used the HTBI primer set for a first-round RT-PCR of the TCR CDR3. In TCRdb, the multiplex PCR reads were re-called with MiXCR into one record per CDR3 protein. The profile covers some 460,000 distinct CDR3 sequences, with around a sixth appearing a single time and approximately 7.5% taken by the ten largest. A few counts support this clonotype.

Material for sequencing was blood. The source of this sequence is a young woman with Graves' hyperthyroidism. The rearrangement joins TRBV20-1 to TRBJ2-4, with 12 nucleotides matching TRBD2. The CDR3 DNA sequence: TGCAGTGCTCCTCGACTAGCGGGGGTGGACATTCAGTACTTC. It is translated as CSAPRLAGVDIQYF.